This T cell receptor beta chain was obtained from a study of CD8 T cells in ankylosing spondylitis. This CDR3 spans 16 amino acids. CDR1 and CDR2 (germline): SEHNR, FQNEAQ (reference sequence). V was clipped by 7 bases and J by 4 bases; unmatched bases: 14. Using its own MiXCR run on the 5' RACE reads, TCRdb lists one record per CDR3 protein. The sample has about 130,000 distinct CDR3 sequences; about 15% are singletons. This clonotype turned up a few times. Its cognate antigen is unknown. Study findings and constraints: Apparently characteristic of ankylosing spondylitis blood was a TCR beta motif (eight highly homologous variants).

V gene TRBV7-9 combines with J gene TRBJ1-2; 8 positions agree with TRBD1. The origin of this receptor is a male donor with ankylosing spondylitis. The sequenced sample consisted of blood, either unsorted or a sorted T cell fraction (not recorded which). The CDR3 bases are TGTGCCAGCACCCCCGGAGGGACAGGTGGATTCTATGGCTACACCTTC. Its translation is CASTPGGTGGFYGYTF.